This T cell receptor (beta chain) came from a study of post-analysis software for immune sequencing data (dated by TCRdb to between 2015 and 2016). For the study in its entirety: Disease courses on record covered relapsing-remitting, secondary progressive and progressive-relapsing multiple sclerosis, though some patients had no subtype annotation. The patient repertoires were compared against more than 10 previously published healthy control repertoires obtained from donors aged about 6 to 26 years. A subset of samples was prepared in parallel using single-end sample barcoding, then pooled and co-amplified after Illumina adapter ligation. What the study reported, not specific to this receptor: Normalized Chao1 diversity was significantly lower in multiple sclerosis patients than controls, suggesting substantial peripheral T-cell clonal expansion. The multiple sclerosis patient group was slightly younger than the control group. Patients showed significantly higher frequencies than controls for a handful of TRBV segments, among them TRBV5-6, TRBV5-1 and TRBV20-1. Direct clustering with F measure revealed strong co-clustering of samples prepared in the same batch, which led to a batch-effect correction.

Library generation was performed with PCR. Instrument used: Illumina HiSeq 2500. To reduce PCR and sequencing biases, unique molecular identifiers were incorporated into the TCR beta cDNA libraries. Roughly 500,000 cDNA molecules were obtained per 1 to 10 million input T cells, so each molecule approximated one T cell. The same protocol used for the earlier healthy control dataset was applied to prepare and sequence the patient libraries. Within a given batch, samples were prepared together, multiplexed and sequenced on the same HiSeq lane. The original methods were these. Raw barcoded reads were processed with MIGEC, discarding single-read molecular identifier groups before consensus assembly and CDR3 extraction. Clonotype tables were post-analysed with VDJtools, and diversity was normalized by down-sampling all datasets to the smallest sample size. In repertoire overlap clustering, CDR3 amino acid sequences, but not nucleotide sequences, were matched to correct batch-related cross-sample contamination. TCRdb cleaned the public reads at Q25 with fastp, built clones with MiXCR and kept in-frame beta chains. Duplicate CDR3 protein sequences are folded into a single record with the most common DNA and genes. For this entry, the V and J calls and clone size follow TCRdb and not the study's own pipeline. This sample holds approximately 160,000 distinct CDR3 sequences; roughly 30% were observed only once. About 1.6% of the sample comes from the top ten.

TCR beta repertoires were profiled from peripheral blood of 10 to 15 young patients with multiple sclerosis to demonstrate the VDJtools post-analysis software. Multiple sclerosis patients were children and adolescents aged about 6 to 17 years. This clonotype was recorded many times. Its cognate antigen has yet to be identified. No base-level quality is on record; no much larger clone is a single base apart. The germline V gene encodes CDR1 SQVTM and CDR2 ANQGSEA. The CDR3 contains 13 residues, cysteine and phenylalanine counted. CDR3 DNA only is kept here, 39 bases in frame from base 1. V gives up 4 bases and J gives up 1 base, and the segment between their germline ends measures 10 bases.

The chain is assembled from TRBV29-1 and TRBJ2-5, with TRBD1 tentatively as D gene (7 bases match). This receptor was obtained from a girl aged 5-17 years with multiple sclerosis. Material: blood. The sequenced DNA: TGCAGCGTTGGGGGGGACAGCCAAGAGACCCAGTACTTC. The encoded protein is CSVGGDSQETQYF.